The clone carrying this TCR beta chain has a single count. Study processing details: Reference gene primer amplification gave nucleated cell count estimates. The repertoire was sequenced with immunoSEQ multiplex PCR; TCRdb's copy has only in-frame clones and lacks some. The V and J calls and the clone size are those of that table, but D and trimming were determined from the DNA. Here the sample spans under 200,000 clones, 89% being singletons. The length of the CDR3 is 15 residues. Trimming pared 5 bases from V and 0 bases from J, leaving 13 bases between. Germline V CDR1 and CDR2: SGHRS, YFSETQ. The data were obtained in a study of blood T cell repertoires in COVID-19. Participants reported their clinical history, and cohort assignment relied on those reports.

This chain connects TRBV5-1 to TRBJ2-3; D is perhaps TRBD2 (5 bases). The TCR was taken from a woman aged 18-35 years who had recovered from COVID-19. The sample was PBMCs or T cells enriched from blood (not recorded which). The CDR3 protein is CASRRGSSSTDTQYF. CDR3 nucleotides: TGCGCCAGCAGACGAGGGAGCTCTAGCACAGATACGCAGTATTTT.